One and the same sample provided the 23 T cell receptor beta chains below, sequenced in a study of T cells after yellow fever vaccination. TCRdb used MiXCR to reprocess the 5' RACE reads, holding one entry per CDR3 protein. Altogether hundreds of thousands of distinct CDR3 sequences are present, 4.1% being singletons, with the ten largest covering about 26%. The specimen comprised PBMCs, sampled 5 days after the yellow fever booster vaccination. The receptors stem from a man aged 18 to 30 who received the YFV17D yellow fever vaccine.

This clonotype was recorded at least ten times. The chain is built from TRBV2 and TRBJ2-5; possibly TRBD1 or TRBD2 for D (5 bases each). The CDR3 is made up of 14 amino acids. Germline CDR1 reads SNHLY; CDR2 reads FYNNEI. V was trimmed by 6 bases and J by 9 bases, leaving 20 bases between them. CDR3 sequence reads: CASSPRTGPGAQYF. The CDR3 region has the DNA TGTGCCAGCAGCCCCCGGACGGGACCCGGGGCCCAGTACTTC.

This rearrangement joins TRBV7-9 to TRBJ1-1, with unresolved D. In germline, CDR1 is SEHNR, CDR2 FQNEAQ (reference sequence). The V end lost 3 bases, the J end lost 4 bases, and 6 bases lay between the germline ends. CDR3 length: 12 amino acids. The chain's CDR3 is CASSFISTEAFF. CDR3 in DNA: TGTGCCAGCAGCTTTATTTCCACTGAAGCTTTCTTT.

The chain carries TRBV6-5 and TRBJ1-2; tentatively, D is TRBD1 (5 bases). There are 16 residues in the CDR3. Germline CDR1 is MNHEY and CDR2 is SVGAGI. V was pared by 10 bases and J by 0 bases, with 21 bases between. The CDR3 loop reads CATKGTAYRTNYGYTF. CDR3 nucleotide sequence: TGTGCCACCAAGGGGACCGCCTATCGAACTAACTATGGCTACACCTTC.

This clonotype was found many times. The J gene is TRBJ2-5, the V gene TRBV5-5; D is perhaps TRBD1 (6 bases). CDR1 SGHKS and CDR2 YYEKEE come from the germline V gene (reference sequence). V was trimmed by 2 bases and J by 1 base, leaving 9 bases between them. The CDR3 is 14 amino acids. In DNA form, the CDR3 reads TGTGCCAGCAGCTTTGACAGGACCCAAGAGACCCAGTACTTC. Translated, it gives CASSFDRTQETQYF.

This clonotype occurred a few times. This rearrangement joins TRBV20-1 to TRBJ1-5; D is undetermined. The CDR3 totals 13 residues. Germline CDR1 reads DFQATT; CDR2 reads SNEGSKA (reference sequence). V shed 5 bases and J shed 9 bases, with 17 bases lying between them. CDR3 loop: CSAQWTFLGPQHF. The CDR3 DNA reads TGCAGTGCTCAGTGGACCTTTCTGGGGCCCCAGCATTTT.

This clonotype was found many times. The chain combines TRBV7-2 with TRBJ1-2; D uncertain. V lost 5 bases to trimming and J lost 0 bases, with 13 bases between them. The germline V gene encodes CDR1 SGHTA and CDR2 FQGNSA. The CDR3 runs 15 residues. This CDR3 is CASSISGGTNYGYTF. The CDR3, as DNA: TGTGCCAGCAGCATCTCGGGCGGAACTAACTATGGCTACACCTTC.

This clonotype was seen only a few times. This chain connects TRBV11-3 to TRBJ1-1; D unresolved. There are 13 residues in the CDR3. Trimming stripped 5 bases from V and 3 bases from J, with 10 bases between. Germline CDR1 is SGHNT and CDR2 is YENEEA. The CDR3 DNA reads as TGTGCCAGCAGCCGAGGCGTGGACACTGAAGCTTTCTTT. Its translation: CASSRGVDTEAFF.

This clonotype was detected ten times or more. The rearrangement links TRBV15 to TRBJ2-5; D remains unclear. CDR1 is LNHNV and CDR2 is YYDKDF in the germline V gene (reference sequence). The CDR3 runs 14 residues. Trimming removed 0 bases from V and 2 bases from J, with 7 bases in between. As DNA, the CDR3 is TGTGCCACCAGCAGAGAGGATGCGCAAGAGACCCAGTACTTC. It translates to CATSREDAQETQYF.

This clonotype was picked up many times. The CDR3 region is CSAPDPQGTRETQYF. The CDR3, as DNA: TGCAGTGCCCCGGACCCACAGGGTACTCGGGAGACCCAGTACTTC. The genes are TRBV20-1 and TRBJ2-5; tentatively, D is TRBD1 (6 bases). CDR1 and CDR2 (germline): DFQATT, SNEGSKA (reference sequence). This CDR3 is built from 15 residues. V lost 6 bases and J lost 5, with 22 bases in between.

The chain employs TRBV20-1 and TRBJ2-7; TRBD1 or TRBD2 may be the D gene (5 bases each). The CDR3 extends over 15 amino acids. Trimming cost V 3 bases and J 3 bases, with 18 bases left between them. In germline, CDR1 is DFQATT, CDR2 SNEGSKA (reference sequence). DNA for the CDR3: TGCAGTGCTAGGCGCGCCGGGACCCCCTACTACGAGCAGTACTTC. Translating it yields CSARRAGTPYYEQYF.

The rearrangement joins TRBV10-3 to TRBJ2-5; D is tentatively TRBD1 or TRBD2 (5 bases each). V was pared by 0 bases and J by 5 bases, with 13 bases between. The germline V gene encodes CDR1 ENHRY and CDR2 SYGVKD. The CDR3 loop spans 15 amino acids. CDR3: CAISESSGQWETQYF. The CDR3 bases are TGTGCCATCAGTGAGTCCTCGGGGCAGTGGGAGACCCAGTACTTC.

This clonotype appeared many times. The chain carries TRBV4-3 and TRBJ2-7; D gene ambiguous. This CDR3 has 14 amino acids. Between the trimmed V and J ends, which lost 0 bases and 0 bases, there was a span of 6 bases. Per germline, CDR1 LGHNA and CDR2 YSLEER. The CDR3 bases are TGCGCCAGCAGCCAAGAGCCGGGCTCCTACGAGCAGTACTTC. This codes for CASSQEPGSYEQYF.

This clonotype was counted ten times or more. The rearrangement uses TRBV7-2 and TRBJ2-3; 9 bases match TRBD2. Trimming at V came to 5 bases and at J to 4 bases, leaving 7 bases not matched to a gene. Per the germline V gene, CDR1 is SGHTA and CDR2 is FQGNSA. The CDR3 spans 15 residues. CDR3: CASSPWRGGPDTQYF. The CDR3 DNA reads TGTGCCAGCAGCCCCTGGCGGGGGGGCCCAGATACGCAGTATTTT.

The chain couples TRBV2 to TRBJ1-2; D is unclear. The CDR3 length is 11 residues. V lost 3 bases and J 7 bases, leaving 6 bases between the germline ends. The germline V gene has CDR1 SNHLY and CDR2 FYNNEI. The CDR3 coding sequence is TGTGCCAGCAGTGAGACTGCTGGCTACACCTTC. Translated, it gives CASSETAGYTF.

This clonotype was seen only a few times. The CDR3 region has the DNA TGTGCCAGCAGCTTGGCCGGGGACCCCGAGCAGTACGTC. This codes for CASSLAGDPEQYV. This rearrangement joins TRBV5-6 to TRBJ2-7; either TRBD1 or TRBD2 may supply D (5 bases each). Trimming stripped 0 bases from V and 6 bases from J, with 10 bases between. This CDR3 is built from 13 residues. The germline V gene encodes CDR1 SGHDT and CDR2 YYEEEE.

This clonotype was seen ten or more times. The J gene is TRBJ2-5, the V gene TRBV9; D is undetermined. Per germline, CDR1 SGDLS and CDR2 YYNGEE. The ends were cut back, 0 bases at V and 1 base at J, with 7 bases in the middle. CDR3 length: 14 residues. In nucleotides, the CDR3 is TGTGCCAGCAGCGTAGGAAATAGCCAAGAGACCCAGTACTTC. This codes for CASSVGNSQETQYF. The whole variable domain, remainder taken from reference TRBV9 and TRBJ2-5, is DSGVTQTPKHLITATGQRVTLRCSPRSGDLSVYWYQQSLDQGLQFLIQYYNGEERAKGNILERFSAQQFPDLHSELNLSSLELGDSALYFCASSVGNSQETQYFGPGTRLLVL.

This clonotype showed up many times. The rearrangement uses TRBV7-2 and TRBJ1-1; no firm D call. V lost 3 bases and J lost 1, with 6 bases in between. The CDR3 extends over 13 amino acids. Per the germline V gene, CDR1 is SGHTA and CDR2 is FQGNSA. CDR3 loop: CASSFQENTEAFF. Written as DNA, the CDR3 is TGTGCCAGCAGCTTCCAGGAGAACACTGAAGCTTTCTTT.

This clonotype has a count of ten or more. Written as DNA, the CDR3 is TGTGCCAGCAGCTTGTCTCAAGAGGGCACCGGGGAGCTGTTTTTT. Translating gives CASSLSQEGTGELFF. The chain employs TRBV7-7 and TRBJ2-2; D is perhaps TRBD2 (5 bases). The CDR3 spans 15 residues. The V gene lost 3 bases and the J gene lost 4 bases, with 12 bases spanning the gap. Germline V CDR1 and CDR2: SSHAT, FNYEAQ (reference sequence). The full variable domain, completed using reference TRBV7-7 and TRBJ2-2, is GAGVSQSPRYKVTKRGQDVTLRCDPISSHATLYWYQQALGQGPEFLTYFNYEAQPDKSGLPSDRFSAERPEGSISTLTIQRTEQRDSAMYRCASSLSQEGTGELFFGEGSRLTVL.

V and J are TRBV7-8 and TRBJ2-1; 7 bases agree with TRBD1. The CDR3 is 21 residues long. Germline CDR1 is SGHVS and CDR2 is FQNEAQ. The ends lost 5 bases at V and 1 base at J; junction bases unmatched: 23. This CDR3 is CASSRGVPGTDKFLSYNEQFF. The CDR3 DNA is TGTGCCAGCAGCCGAGGGGTTCCCGGGACAGATAAATTTTTGTCCTACAATGAGCAGTTCTTC.

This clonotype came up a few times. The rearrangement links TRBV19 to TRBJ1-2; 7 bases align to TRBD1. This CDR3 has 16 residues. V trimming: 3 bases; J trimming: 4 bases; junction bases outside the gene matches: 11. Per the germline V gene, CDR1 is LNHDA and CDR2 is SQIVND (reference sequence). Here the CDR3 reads CASSINRGGRLYGYTF. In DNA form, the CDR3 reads TGTGCCAGTAGTATCAACAGGGGAGGTCGGCTCTATGGCTACACCTTC. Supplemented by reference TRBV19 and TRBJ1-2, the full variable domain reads DGGITQSPKYLFRKEGQNVTLSCEQNLNHDAMYWYRQDPGQGLRLIYYSQIVNDFQKGDIAEGYSVSREKKESFPLTVTSAQKNPTAFYLCASSINRGGRLYGYTFGSGTRLTVV.

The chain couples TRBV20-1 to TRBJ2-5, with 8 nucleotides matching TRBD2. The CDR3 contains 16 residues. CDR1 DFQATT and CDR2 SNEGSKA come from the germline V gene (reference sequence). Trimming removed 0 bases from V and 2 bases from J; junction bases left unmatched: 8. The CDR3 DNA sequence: TGCAGTGCTAGAGATCACGGGGGGGTGGCACAAGAGACCCAGTACTTC. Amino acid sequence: CSARDHGGVAQETQYF.

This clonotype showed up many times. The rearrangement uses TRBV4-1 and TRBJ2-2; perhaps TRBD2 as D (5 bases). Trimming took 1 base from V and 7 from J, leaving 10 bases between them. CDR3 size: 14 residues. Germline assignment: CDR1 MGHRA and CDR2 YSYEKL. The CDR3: CASSQVRDFGELFF. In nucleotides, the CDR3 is TGCGCCAGCAGCCAAGTGAGGGATTTCGGGGAGCTGTTTTTT.

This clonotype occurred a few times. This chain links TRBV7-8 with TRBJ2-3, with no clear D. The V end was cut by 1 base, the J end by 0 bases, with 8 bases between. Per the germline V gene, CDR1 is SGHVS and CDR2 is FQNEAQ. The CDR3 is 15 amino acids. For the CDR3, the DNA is TGTGCCAGCAGCTTAGACATGACTAGCACAGATACGCAGTATTTT. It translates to CASSLDMTSTDTQYF.